The rows below give T cell receptor beta chains drawn from one sample of a study of shared clonotypes between healthy human individuals. TCRdb's copy holds only in-frame clones and misses some; the assay was immunoSEQ multiplex PCR. Of under 650,000 clones in the sample, 90% to 96% were seen once. Sample: naive CD4+ T cells sorted from blood. These receptors all come from a woman in her twenties or thirties in good health. CDR3s include the opening cysteine and the closing phenylalanine or tryptophan. Each record gives: J gene, V gene, D gene, clone size, CDR3 DNA, CDR3 protein. D genes are given only for firm matches. A row's size may be missing; if present it is once, few, many or a size class.

TRBJ2-1,TRBV7-2,TRBD2,.,TGTGCCAGCCGACCTAGCGGGACTAGCCAGTTCTTC,CASRPSGTSQFF
TRBJ1-2,TRBV28,TRBD1,.,TGTGCCAGCAGACCGACAGGGGCTAACTATGGCTACACCTTC,CASRPTGANYGYTF
TRBJ2-1,TRBV4-2,TRBD2,.,TGTGCCAGCAGCCCCTTGGCCCGGGCGGGAGACTACAATGAGCAGTTCTTC,CASSPLARAGDYNEQFF
TRBJ2-5,TRBV2,TRBD2,.,TGTGCCAGCAGCGGCATAGCGGGGATAGAGACCCAGTACTTC,CASSGIAGIETQYF
TRBJ1-5,TRBV7-9,.,.,TGTGCCAGCAGCTTAGATGGGGGGGCACTCCTAGGGGGGCCCCAGCATTTT,CASSLDGGALLGGPQHF
TRBJ2-7,TRBV28,TRBD1,.,TGTGCCAGCAGTTTAAGAGGGACAGGTTCCTACGAGCAGTACTTC,CASSLRGTGSYEQYF
TRBJ1-3,TRBV6-5,.,once,TGTGCCAGCAGTTACTTACGGGAGCCCGTGGGCACCATATATTTT,CASSYLREPVGTIYF
TRBJ2-5,TRBV6-4,.,.,TGTGCCAGCAGTGACTCTAAGGGGGGTAGGAGTGAGACCCAGTACTTC,CASSDSKGGRSETQYF
TRBJ2-3,TRBV7-2,TRBD2,.,TGTGCCAGCAGCTTAGGCCTAGCGGAACTCACAGATACGCAGTATTTT,CASSLGLAELTDTQYF
TRBJ1-1,TRBV7-9,.,.,TGTGCCAGCAGCTTAGCGCTGCTCCGGGATTACAACACTGAAGCTTTCTTT,CASSLALLRDYNTEAFF
TRBJ2-3,TRBV28,TRBD2,.,TGTGCCAGCAGTCTCCCCCTAGCGGGGACAGATACGCAGTATTTT,CASSLPLAGTDTQYF
TRBJ1-3,TRBV30,.,.,TGTGCCTGGAGTGTAATAAGGGCCTCTGGAAACACCATATATTTT,CAWSVIRASGNTIYF
TRBJ1-1,TRBV6-1,TRBD1,.,TGTGCCAGCAGTTATGACAGGGCGAACACTGAAGCTTTCTTT,CASSYDRANTEAFF
TRBJ1-5,TRBV7-9,.,.,TGTGCCAGCAGCTTTACGGTGGGCCAGCCCCAGCATTTT,CASSFTVGQPQHF
TRBJ2-6,TRBV28,.,.,TGTGCCAGCAGTGGGCGGTTATCTGGGGCCAACGTCCTGACTTTC,CASSGRLSGANVLTF
TRBJ2-7,TRBV6-5,.,.,TGTGCCAGCAGTTACAGGGGACCCGCCCTGGGGGAGCAGTACTTC,CASSYRGPALGEQYF
TRBJ1-2,TRBV27,.,.,TGTGCCAGCAGTTTATTGGGCGTAGGAGGCTACACCTTC,CASSLLGVGGYTF
TRBJ1-4,TRBV18,.,.,TGTGCCAGCTCGATCGGACATTCAGTAGGCGAAAAACTGTTTTTT,CASSIGHSVGEKLFF
TRBJ2-1,TRBV19,TRBD2,.,TGTGCCAGTAGAGAGCGGGAGAGGAATGAGCAGTTCTTC,CASRERERNEQFF
TRBJ2-2,TRBV28,TRBD2,.,TGTGCCAGCACCTGGGCTAGCGGGAGTACCGGGGAGCTGTTTTTT,CASTWASGSTGELFF